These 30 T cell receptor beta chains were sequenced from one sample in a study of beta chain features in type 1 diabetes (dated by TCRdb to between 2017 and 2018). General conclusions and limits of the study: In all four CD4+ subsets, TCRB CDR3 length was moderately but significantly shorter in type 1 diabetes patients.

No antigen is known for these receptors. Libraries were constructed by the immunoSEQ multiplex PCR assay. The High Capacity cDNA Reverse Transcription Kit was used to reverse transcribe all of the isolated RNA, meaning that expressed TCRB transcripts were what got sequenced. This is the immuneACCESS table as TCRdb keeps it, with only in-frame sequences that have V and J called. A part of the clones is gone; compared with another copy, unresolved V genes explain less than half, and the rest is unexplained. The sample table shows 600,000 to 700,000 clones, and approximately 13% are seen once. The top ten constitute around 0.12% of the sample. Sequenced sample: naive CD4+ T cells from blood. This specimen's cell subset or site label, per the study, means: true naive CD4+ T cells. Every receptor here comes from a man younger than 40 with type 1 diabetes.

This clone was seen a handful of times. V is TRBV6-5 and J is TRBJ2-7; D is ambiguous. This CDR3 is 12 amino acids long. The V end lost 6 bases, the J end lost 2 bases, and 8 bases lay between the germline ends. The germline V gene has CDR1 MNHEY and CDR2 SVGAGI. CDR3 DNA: TGTGCCAGCAGGACCGGAGCCTACGAGCAGTACTTC. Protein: CASRTGAYEQYF.

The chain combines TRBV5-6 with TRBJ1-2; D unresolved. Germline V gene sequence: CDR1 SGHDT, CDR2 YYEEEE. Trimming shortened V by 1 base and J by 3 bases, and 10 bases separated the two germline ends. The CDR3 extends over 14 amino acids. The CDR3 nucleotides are TGTGCCAGCAGCTTGAGGGCGGGAGACTATGGCTACACCTTC. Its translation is CASSLRAGDYGYTF.

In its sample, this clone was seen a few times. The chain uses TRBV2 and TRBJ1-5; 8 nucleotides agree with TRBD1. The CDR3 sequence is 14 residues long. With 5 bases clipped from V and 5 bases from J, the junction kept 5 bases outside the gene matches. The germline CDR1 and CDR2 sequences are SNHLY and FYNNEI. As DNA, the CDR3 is TGTGCCAGCAGTTCGACAGGGGAGGATCAGCCCCAGCATTTT. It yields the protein CASSSTGEDQPQHF.

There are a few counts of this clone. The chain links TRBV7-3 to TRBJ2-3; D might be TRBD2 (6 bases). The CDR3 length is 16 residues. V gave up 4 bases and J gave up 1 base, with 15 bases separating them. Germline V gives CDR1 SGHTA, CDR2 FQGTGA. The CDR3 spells CASSSGRRGGTDTQYF. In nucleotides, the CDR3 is TGTGCCAGCAGCTCGGGGAGGAGGGGAGGCACAGATACGCAGTATTTT.

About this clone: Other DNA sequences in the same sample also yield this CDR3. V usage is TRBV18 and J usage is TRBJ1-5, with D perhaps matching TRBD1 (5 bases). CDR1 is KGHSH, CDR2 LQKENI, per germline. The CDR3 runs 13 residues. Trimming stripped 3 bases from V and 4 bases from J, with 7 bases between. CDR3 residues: CASSPTENQPQHF. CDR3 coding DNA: TGTGCCAGCTCACCGACAGAAAATCAGCCCCAGCATTTT. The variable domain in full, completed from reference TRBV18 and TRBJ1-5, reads NAGVMQNPRHLVRRRGQEARLRCSPMKGHSHVYWYRQLPEEGLKFMVYLQKENIIDESGMPKERFSAEFPKEGPSILRIQQVVRGDSAAYFCASSPTENQPQHFGDGTRLSIL.

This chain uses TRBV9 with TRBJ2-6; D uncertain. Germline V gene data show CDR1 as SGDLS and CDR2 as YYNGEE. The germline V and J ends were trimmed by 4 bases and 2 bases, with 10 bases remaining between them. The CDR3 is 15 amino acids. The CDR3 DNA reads TGTGCCAGCAGCCCCCACGAGGCTGGGGCCAACGTCCTGACTTTC. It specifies CASSPHEAGANVLTF.

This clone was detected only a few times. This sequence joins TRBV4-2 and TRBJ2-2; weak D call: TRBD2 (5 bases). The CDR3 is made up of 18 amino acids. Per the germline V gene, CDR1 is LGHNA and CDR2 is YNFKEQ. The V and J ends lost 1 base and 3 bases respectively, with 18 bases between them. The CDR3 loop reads CASSQGPPAVYDTGELFF. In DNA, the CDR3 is TGTGCCAGCAGCCAAGGGCCGCCAGCGGTTTATGACACCGGGGAGCTGTTTTTT.

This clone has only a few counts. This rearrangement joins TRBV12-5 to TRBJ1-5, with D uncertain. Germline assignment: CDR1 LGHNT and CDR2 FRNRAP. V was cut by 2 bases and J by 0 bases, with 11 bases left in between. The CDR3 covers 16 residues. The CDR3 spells CASGLRSGVSNQPQHF. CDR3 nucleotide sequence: TGTGCTAGTGGTTTGCGTAGCGGGGTTAGCAATCAGCCCCAGCATTTT.

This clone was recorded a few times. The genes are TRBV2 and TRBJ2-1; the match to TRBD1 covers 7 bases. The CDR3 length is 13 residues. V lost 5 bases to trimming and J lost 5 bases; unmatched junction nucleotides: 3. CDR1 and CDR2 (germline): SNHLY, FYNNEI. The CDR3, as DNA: TGTGCCAGCAGTACAGGGGCCAACAATGAGCAGTTCTTC. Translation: CASSTGANNEQFF.

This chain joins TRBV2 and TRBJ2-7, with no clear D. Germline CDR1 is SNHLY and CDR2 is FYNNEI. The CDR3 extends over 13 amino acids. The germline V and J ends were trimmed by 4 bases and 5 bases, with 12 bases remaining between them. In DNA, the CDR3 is TGTGCCAGCAGTGTTTCTCGGAGCGACGAGCAGTACTTC. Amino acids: CASSVSRSDEQYF.

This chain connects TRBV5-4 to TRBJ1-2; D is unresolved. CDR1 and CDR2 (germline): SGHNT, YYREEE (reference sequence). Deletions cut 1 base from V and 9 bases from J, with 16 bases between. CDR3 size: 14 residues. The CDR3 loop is CASSLYTLAASYTF. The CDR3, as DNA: TGTGCCAGCAGCTTGTACACCCTTGCAGCTAGCTACACCTTC.

The CDR3: CASSQGGQRYNEQFF. The CDR3 nucleotides are TGTGCCAGCAGCCAGGGAGGGCAGAGATACAATGAGCAGTTCTTC. The V and J genes are TRBV14 and TRBJ2-1; 7 bases map to TRBD2. The germline V gene encodes CDR1 SGHDN and CDR2 FVKESK. V lost 3 bases, J lost 4 bases, and 6 bases stayed unmatched. The length of the CDR3 is 15 residues.

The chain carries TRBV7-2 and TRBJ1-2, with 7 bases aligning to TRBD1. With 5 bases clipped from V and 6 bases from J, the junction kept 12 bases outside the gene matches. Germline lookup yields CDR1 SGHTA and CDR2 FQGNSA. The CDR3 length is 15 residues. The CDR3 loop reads CASSPRIPDRDGYTF. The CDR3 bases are TGTGCCAGCAGCCCCCGGATCCCCGACAGGGATGGCTACACCTTC.

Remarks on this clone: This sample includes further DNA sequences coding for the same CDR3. The CDR3 here is CASSSSGYEQYF. The CDR3, as DNA: TGTGCCAGCAGCTCCTCCGGCTACGAGCAGTACTTC. The rearrangement uses TRBV7-9 and TRBJ2-7, with D unclear. The V gene lost 4 bases and the J gene lost 3 bases, with 7 bases spanning the gap. The CDR3 has 12 amino acids. From germline, CDR1 is SEHNR and CDR2 FQNEAQ (reference sequence).

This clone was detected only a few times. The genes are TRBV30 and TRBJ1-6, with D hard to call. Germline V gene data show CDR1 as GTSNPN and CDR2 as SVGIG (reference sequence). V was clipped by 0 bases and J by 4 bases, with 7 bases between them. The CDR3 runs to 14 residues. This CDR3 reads CAWSVPIYNSPLHF. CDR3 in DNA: TGTGCCTGGAGTGTCCCCATTTATAATTCACCCCTCCACTTT.

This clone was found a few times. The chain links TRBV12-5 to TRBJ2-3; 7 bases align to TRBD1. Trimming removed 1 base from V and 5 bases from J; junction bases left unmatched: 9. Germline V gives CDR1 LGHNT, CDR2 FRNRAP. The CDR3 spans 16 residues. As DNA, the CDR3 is TGTGCTAGTGGTTTGGGACAGGGACAACTTGAAGATACGCAGTATTTT. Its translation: CASGLGQGQLEDTQYF.

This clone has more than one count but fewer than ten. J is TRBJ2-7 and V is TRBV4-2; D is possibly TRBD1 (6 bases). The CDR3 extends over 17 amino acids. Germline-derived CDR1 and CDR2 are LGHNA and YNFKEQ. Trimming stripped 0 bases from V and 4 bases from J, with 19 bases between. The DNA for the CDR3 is TGTGCCAGCAGCCAAGAGTTCAAGATGGGACACCCGTACGAGCAGTACTTC. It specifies CASSQEFKMGHPYEQYF.

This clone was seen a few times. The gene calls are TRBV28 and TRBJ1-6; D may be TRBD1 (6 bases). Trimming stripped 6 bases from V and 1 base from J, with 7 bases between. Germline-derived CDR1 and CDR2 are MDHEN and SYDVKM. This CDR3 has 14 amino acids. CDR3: CASRQGSYNSPLHF. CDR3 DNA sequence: TGTGCCAGCAGACAGGGATCCTATAATTCACCCCTCCACTTT.

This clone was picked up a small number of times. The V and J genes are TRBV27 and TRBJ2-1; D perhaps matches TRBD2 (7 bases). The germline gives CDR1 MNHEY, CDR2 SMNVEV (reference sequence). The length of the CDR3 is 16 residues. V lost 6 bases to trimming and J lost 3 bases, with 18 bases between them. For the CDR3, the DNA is TGTGCCAGCAGGGGCGGTGTGGGGGGGCTCTACAATGAGCAGTTCTTC. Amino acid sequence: CASRGGVGGLYNEQFF.

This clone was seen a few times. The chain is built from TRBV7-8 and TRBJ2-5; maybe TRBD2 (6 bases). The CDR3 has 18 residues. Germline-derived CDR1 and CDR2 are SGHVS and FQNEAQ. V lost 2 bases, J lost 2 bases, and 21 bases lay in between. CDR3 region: CASSLSGDYPHPQETQYF. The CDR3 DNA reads TGTGCCAGCAGCTTATCGGGGGATTACCCTCACCCTCAAGAGACCCAGTACTTC.

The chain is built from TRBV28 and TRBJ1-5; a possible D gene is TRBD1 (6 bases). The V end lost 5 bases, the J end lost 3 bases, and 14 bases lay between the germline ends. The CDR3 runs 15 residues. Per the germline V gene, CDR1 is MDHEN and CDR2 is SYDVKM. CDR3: CASSRRGGPNQPQHF. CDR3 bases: TGTGCCAGCAGTCGCCGTGGGGGCCCCAATCAGCCCCAGCATTTT.

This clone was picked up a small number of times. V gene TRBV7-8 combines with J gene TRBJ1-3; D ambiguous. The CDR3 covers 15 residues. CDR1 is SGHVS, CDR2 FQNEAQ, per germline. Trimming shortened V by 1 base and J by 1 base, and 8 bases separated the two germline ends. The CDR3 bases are TGTGCCAGCAGCTTAGAATGGTATTCTGGAAACACCATATATTTT. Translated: CASSLEWYSGNTIYF.

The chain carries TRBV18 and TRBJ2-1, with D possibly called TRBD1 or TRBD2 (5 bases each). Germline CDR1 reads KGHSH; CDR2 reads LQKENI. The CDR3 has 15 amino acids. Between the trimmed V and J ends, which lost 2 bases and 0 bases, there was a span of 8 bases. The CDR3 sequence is CASSPGTSSYNEQFF. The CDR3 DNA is TGTGCCAGCTCACCAGGGACCAGCTCCTACAATGAGCAGTTCTTC.

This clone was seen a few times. This CDR3 is CASGDREHNEQFF. CDR3 DNA: TGTGCCAGTGGGGACAGGGAACACAATGAGCAGTTCTTC. J is TRBJ2-1 and V is TRBV6-6; 9 positions match TRBD1. After removal of 9 bases from V and 5 bases from J, the junction contained 5 bases not matched to a gene. Germline lookup yields CDR1 MNHNY and CDR2 SVGAGI (reference sequence). The CDR3 is 13 residues long.

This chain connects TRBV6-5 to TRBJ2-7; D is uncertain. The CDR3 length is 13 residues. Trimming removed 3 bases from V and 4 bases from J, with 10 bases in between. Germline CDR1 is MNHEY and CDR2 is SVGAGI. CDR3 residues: CASSYSQSYEQYF. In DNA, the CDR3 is TGTGCCAGCAGTTATAGTCAGTCTTACGAGCAGTACTTC.

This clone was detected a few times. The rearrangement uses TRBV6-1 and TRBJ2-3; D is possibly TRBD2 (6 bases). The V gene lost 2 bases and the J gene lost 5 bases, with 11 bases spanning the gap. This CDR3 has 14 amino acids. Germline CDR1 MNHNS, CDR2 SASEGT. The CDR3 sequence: CASSEMSGVDTQYF. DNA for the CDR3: TGTGCCAGCAGTGAAATGTCGGGGGTAGATACGCAGTATTTT.

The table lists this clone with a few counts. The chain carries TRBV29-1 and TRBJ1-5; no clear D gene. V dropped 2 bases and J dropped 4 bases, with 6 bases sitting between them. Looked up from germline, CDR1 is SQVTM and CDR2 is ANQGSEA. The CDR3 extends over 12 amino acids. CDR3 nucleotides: TGCAGCGTTGAAAGTGCGAATCAGCCCCAGCATTTT. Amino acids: CSVESANQPQHF.

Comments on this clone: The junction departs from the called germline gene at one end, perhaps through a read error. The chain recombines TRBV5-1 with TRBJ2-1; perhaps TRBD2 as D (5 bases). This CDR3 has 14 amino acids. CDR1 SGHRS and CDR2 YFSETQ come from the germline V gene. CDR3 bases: TGCGCCAGCGCAAGGAGGACCTCCGACAATGAGCAGTTCTTC. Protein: CASARRTSDNEQFF.

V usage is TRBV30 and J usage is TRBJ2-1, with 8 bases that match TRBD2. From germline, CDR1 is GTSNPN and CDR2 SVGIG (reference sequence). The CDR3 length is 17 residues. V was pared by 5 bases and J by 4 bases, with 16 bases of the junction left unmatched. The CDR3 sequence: CAWVKAGVNREYNEQFF. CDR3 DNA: TGTGCCTGGGTCAAAGCGGGGGTAAACCGAGAATACAATGAGCAGTTCTTC.

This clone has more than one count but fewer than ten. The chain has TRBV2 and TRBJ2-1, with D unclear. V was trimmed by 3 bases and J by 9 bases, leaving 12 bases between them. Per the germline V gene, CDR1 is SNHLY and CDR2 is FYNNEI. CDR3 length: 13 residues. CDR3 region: CASSEVRSGEQFF. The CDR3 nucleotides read TGTGCCAGCAGTGAGGTGAGGTCAGGTGAGCAGTTCTTC. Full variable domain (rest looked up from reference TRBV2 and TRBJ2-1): EPEVTQTPSHQVTQMGQEVILRCVPISNHLYFYWYRQILGQKVEFLVSFYNNEISEKSEIFDDQFSVERPDGSNFTLKIRSTKLEDSAMYFCASSEVRSGEQFFGPGTRLTVL.